Shown below are 20 T cell receptor beta chains from a single sample sequenced in a study of blood T cell repertoires in COVID-19. TCRdb's table, derived via immunoSEQ multiplex PCR, lists solely in-frame clones and lacks some. The sample consists of more than 110,000 clones, 90% of them appearing once. Specimen: peripheral blood. Receptors were obtained from a woman of 80 years or more with acute or convalescent COVID-19.

This clone was found once. The chain employs TRBV6-5 and TRBJ1-6, with D perhaps matching TRBD1 (5 bases). The V and J ends lost 7 bases and 3 bases respectively, with 10 bases between them. Germline V gene data show CDR1 as MNHEY and CDR2 as SVGAGI. The CDR3 has 14 amino acids. The CDR3 here is CASIDSSYNSPLHF. The CDR3 bases are TGTGCCAGCATCGACAGCAGCTATAATTCACCCCTCCACTTT.

V gene TRBV5-1 combines with J gene TRBJ2-7; TRBD2 is a possible D gene (6 bases). The CDR3 extends over 14 amino acids. From germline, CDR1 is SGHRS and CDR2 YFSETQ. The V gene lost 4 bases and the J gene lost 0 bases, with 11 bases spanning the gap. Written as DNA, the CDR3 is TGCGCCAGCAGCCGTGCGGGGAGCTCCTACGAGCAGTACTTC. Residues: CASSRAGSSYEQYF.

The chain combines TRBV4-1 with TRBJ2-3; D possibly corresponds to TRBD2 (6 bases). This CDR3 contains 15 residues. Trimming left V 4 bases short and J 1 base short, with 12 bases between. Germline V gene lookup returns CDR1 MGHRA and CDR2 YSYEKL. The CDR3 loop is CASSLTGGGTDTQYF. CDR3 sequence (DNA): TGCGCCAGCAGCCTGACGGGCGGGGGCACAGATACGCAGTATTTT.

To note about this clone: Additional DNA sequences in this sample encode the identical CDR3. The V call is TRBV7-3, the J call TRBJ1-1; D unclear. V lost 3 bases to trimming and J lost 2 bases, with 7 bases between them. This CDR3 has 13 residues. Germline CDR1 SGHTA, CDR2 FQGTGA. The CDR3 sequence: CASSFTANTEAFF. DNA for the CDR3: TGTGCCAGCAGCTTCACAGCCAACACTGAAGCTTTCTTT.

The V gene is TRBV6-5, the J gene TRBJ1-1; D gene unclear. V lost 6 bases to trimming and J lost 5 bases, with 13 bases between them. Germline CDR1 is MNHEY and CDR2 is SVGAGI. The CDR3 runs to 13 residues. CDR3 sequence reads: CASRTAGRTEAFF. CDR3 DNA sequence: TGTGCCAGCAGAACGGCAGGTCGGACTGAAGCTTTCTTT.

The chain has TRBV20-1 and TRBJ2-3, with D unclear. The V gene lost 3 bases and the J gene lost 8 bases, with 6 bases spanning the gap. Germline V lookup: CDR1 DFQATT, CDR2 SNEGSKA (reference sequence). The CDR3 covers 10 residues. The CDR3 sequence: CSARAVTQYF. For the CDR3, the DNA is TGCAGTGCTAGGGCGGTTACGCAGTATTTT.

This sequence joins TRBV6-5 and TRBJ1-6; TRBD1 matches 7 bases. V trimming: 6 bases; J trimming: 0 bases; junction bases outside the gene matches: 2. Germline loops: CDR1 MNHEY, CDR2 SVGAGI. The CDR3 consists of 15 residues. The CDR3 is CASRWDSSYNSPLHF. The DNA for the CDR3 is TGTGCCAGCAGGTGGGACAGCTCCTATAATTCACCCCTCCACTTT.

The chain employs TRBV5-5 and TRBJ1-3; 9 bases agree with TRBD1. V trimming: 1 base; J trimming: 0 bases; junction bases outside the gene matches: 5. CDR3 size: 17 residues. In germline, CDR1 is SGHKS, CDR2 YYEKEE (reference sequence). Written as DNA, the CDR3 is TGTGCCAGCAGCTTGACCCCGGGACAGGGCTCTGGAAACACCATATATTTT. This translates into CASSLTPGQGSGNTIYF.

The chain recombines TRBV6-5 with TRBJ2-7; 8 bases are shared with TRBD2. V lost 2 bases to trimming and J lost 4 bases; unmatched junction nucleotides: 7. The germline V gene encodes CDR1 MNHEY and CDR2 SVGAGI. The length of the CDR3 is 15 residues. CDR3 loop: CASSYQAGDVYEQYF. The CDR3 DNA reads TGTGCCAGCAGTTACCAAGCGGGGGACGTTTACGAGCAGTACTTC.

The chain carries TRBV25-1 and TRBJ1-1, with 9 bases lining up with TRBD1. Unmatched junction bases numbered 13, after V lost 6 bases and J lost 5 bases. Germline V CDR1 and CDR2: MGHDK, SYGVNS. The length of the CDR3 is 16 residues. CDR3 coding DNA: TGTGCCAGCAGCTACTATCCGACAGGGGGAAGGACTGAAGCTTTCTTT. Amino acids: CASSYYPTGGRTEAFF.

The chain joins TRBV2 to TRBJ2-1; tentatively, D is TRBD1 (6 bases). CDR3 length equals 16 residues. Germline V gene lookup returns CDR1 SNHLY and CDR2 FYNNEI. Trimming cost V 4 bases and J 6 bases, with 19 bases left between them. CDR3 region: CASSAPPGQIVNEQFF. CDR3 DNA: TGTGCCAGCAGTGCTCCCCCGGGACAAATTGTCAATGAGCAGTTCTTC. The variable domain in full, completed from reference TRBV2 and TRBJ2-1, reads EPEVTQTPSHQVTQMGQEVILRCVPISNHLYFYWYRQILGQKVEFLVSFYNNEISEKSEIFDDQFSVERPDGSNFTLKIRSTKLEDSAMYFCASSAPPGQIVNEQFFGPGTRLTVL.

CDR3 DNA: TGCGCCAGCAGTCTCCCCGCCGTGGCAGGGTCCTTCTACGAGCAGTACTTC. It codes for CASSLPAVAGSFYEQYF. This chain connects TRBV23-1 to TRBJ2-7, with a weak D call TRBD1 (5 bases). TRBV23-1 is filed as an ORF, its function uncertain. This CDR3 is 17 amino acids long. Trimming took 4 bases from V and 3 from J, leaving 22 bases between them.

This clone was picked up one time. J is TRBJ1-1 and V is TRBV19; D not resolved. Germline assignment: CDR1 LNHDA and CDR2 SQIVND (reference sequence). This CDR3 region has 15 residues. The V gene lost 6 bases and the J gene lost 5 bases, with 19 bases spanning the gap. CDR3 loop: CASRLDPGGRTEAFF. In nucleotides, the CDR3 is TGTGCCAGTAGGCTCGACCCCGGAGGCAGAACTGAAGCTTTCTTT.

This clone was counted a single time. The genes are TRBV19 and TRBJ2-5; 11 bases align to TRBD2. The CDR3 sequence is 15 residues long. Germline assignment: CDR1 LNHDA and CDR2 SQIVND (reference sequence). V lost 10 bases and J lost 1; bases outside the gene matches: 8. The CDR3, as DNA: TGTGCCACTAACCTAGCGGGGGGTCCCCAAGAGACCCAGTACTTC. Translated, it gives CATNLAGGPQETQYF.

The chain carries TRBV7-2 and TRBJ2-1, with D uncertain. V was pared by 1 base and J by 6 bases, with 7 bases between. This CDR3 spans 13 amino acids. The V gene's germline CDR1 is SGHTA and CDR2 FQGNSA. The CDR3 loop reads CASSLVAVNEQFF. Written as DNA, the CDR3 is TGTGCCAGCAGCTTAGTGGCGGTCAATGAGCAGTTCTTC.

V and J are TRBV21-1 and TRBJ1-4. TRBV21-1 represents a pseudogene. This CDR3 has 12 residues. In DNA form, the CDR3 reads TGTGCCAGCTCCCTTATCGGTGAAAAACTGTTTTTT. Protein sequence: CASSLIGEKLFF.

The V gene is TRBV20-1, the J gene TRBJ1-2, with 8 bases lining up with TRBD1. Germline CDR1 DFQATT, CDR2 SNEGSKA (reference sequence). The CDR3 sequence is 11 residues long. The trim removed 6 bases at V and 5 bases at J, leaving 2 bases unmatched. The CDR3 nucleotides are TGCAGTGCCACAGGGGGTTATGGCTACACCTTC. The encoded protein is CSATGGYGYTF.

The J gene is TRBJ1-6, the V gene TRBV4-3; D is uncertain. Germline V lookup: CDR1 LGHNA, CDR2 YSLEER. The CDR3 covers 17 residues. Between the trimmed V and J ends, which lost 0 bases and 9 bases, there was a span of 18 bases. The CDR3 loop is CASSQDKLSGSASPLHF. The CDR3, as DNA: TGCGCCAGCAGCCAAGATAAGCTCTCGGGGTCCGCTTCACCCCTCCACTTT.

V gene TRBV5-1 combines with J gene TRBJ2-1; perhaps TRBD1 as D (5 bases). Germline CDR1 SGHRS, CDR2 YFSETQ. Trimming pared 5 bases from V and 6 bases from J, leaving 12 bases between. There are 13 residues in the CDR3. The CDR3 region has the DNA TGCGCCAGCAGGATCGACAGTGGCAATGAGCAGTTCTTC. Amino acids: CASRIDSGNEQFF. The variable domain in full, with the rest retrieved from reference TRBV5-1 and TRBJ2-1, is KAGVTQTPRYLIKTRGQQVTLSCSPISGHRSVSWYQQTPGQGLQFLFEYFSETQRNKGNFPGRFSGRQFSNSRSEMNVSTLELGDSALYLCASRIDSGNEQFFGPGTRLTVL.

This rearrangement joins TRBV6-1 to TRBJ2-2, with D unclear. Trimming cost V 1 base and J 6 bases, with 3 bases left between them. Germline V lookup: CDR1 MNHNS, CDR2 SASEGT. There are 12 residues in the CDR3. The CDR3 region has the DNA TGTGCCAGCAGTGAAGGGCCCGGGGAGCTGTTTTTT. It encodes CASSEGPGELFF.